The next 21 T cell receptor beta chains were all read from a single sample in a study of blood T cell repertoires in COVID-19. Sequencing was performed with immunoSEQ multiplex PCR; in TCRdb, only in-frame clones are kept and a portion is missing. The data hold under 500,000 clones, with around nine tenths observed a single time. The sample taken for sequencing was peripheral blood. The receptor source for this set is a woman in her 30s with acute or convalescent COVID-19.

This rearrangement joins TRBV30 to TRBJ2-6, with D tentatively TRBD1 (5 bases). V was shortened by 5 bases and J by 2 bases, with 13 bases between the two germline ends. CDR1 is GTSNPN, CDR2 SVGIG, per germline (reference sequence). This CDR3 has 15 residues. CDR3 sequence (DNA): TGTGCCTGGGCAGGGAATAGTGCTGGGGCCAACGTCCTGACTTTC. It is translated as CAWAGNSAGANVLTF.

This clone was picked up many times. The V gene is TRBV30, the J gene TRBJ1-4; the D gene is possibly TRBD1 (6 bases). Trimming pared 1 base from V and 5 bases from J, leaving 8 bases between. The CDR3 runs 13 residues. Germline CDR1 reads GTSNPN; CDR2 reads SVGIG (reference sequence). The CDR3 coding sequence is TGTGCCTGGAGTGGCAGGGGAAATGAAAAACTGTTTTTT. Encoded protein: CAWSGRGNEKLFF.

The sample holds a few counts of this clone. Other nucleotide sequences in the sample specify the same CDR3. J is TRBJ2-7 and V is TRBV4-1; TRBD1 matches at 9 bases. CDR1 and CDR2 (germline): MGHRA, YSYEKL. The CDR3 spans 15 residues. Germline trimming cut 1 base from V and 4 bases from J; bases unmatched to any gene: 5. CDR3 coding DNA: TGCGCCAGCAGCCAAGTGGGACAGGGTTTGTACGAGCAGTACTTC. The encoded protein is CASSQVGQGLYEQYF.

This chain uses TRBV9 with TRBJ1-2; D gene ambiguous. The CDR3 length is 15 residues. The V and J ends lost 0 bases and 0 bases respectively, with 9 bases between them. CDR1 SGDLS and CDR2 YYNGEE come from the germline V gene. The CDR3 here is CASSVGAAPNYGYTF. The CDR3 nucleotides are TGTGCCAGCAGCGTAGGGGCAGCACCTAACTATGGCTACACCTTC.

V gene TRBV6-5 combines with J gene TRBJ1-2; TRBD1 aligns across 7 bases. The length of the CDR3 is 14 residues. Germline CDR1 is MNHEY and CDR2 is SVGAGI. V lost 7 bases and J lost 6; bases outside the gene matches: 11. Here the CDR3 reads CASKQTGRGNGYTF. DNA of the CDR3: TGTGCCAGCAAACAGACAGGGCGGGGTAATGGCTACACCTTC.

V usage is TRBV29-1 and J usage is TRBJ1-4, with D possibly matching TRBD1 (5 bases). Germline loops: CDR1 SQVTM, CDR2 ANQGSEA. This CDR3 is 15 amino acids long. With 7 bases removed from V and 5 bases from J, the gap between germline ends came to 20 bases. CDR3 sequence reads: CSAAVGPGQNEKLFF. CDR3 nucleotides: TGCAGCGCCGCCGTGGGGCCAGGCCAAAATGAAAAACTGTTTTTT.

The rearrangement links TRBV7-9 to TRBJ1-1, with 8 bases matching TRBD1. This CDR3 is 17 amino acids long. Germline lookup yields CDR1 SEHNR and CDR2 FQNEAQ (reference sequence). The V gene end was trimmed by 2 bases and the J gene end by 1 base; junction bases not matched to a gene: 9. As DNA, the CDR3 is TGTGCCAGCAGCTTAAGTGGGACAGGCCTTTCGAACACTGAAGCTTTCTTT. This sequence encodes CASSLSGTGLSNTEAFF.

The CDR3 DNA reads TGTGCCAGCACCCTAGCGACGGGGGTCGGTGGCTACACCTTC. Protein sequence: CASTLATGVGGYTF. This rearrangement joins TRBV6-6 to TRBJ1-2, with a possible D match to TRBD1 (5 bases). V shed 7 bases and J shed 7 bases, with 19 bases lying between them. The length of the CDR3 is 14 residues. CDR1 and CDR2 from the germline V gene are MNHNY and SVGAGI (reference sequence).

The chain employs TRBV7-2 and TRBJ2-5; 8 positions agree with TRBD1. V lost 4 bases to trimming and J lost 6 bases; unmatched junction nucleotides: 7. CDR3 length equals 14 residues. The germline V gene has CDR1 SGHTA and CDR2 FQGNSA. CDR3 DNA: TGTGCCAGCAGCTCGGACAGGGTGGTAAAGACCCAGTACTTC. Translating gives CASSSDRVVKTQYF.

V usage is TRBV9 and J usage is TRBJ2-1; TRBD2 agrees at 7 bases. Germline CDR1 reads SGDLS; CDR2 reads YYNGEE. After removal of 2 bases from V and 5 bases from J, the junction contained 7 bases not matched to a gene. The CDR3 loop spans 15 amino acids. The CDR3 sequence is CASSVRAGVNNEQFF. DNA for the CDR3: TGTGCCAGCAGCGTCCGGGCGGGGGTCAACAATGAGCAGTTCTTC.

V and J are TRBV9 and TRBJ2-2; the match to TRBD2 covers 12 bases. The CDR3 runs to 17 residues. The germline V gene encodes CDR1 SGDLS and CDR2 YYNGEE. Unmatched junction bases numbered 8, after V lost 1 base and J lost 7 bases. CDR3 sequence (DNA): TGTGCCAGCAGCGTAACTAGCGGGGGGCTCATAGTCGGGGAGCTGTTTTTT. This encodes CASSVTSGGLIVGELFF. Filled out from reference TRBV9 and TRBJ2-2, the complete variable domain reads DSGVTQTPKHLITATGQRVTLRCSPRSGDLSVYWYQQSLDQGLQFLIQYYNGEERAKGNILERFSAQQFPDLHSELNLSSLELGDSALYFCASSVTSGGLIVGELFFGEGSRLTVL.

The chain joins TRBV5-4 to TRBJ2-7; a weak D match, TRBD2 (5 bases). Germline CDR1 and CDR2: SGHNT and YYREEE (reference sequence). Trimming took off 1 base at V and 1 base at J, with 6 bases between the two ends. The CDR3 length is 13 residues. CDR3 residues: CASSLTGSYEQYF. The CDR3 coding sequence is TGTGCCAGCAGCTTGACGGGGTCCTACGAGCAGTACTTC.

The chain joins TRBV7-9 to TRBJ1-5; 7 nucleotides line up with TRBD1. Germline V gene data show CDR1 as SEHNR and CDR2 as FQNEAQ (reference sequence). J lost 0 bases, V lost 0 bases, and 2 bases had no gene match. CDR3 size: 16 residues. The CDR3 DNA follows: TGTGCCAGCAGCTTAGCGACAGGGTCTAGCAATCAGCCCCAGCATTTT. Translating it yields CASSLATGSSNQPQHF.

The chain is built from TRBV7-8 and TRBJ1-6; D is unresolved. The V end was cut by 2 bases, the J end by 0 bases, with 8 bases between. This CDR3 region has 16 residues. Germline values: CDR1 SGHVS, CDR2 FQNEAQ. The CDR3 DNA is TGTGCCAGCAGCTTAAGTCGGAGCTCCTATAATTCACCCCTCCACTTT. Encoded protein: CASSLSRSSYNSPLHF.

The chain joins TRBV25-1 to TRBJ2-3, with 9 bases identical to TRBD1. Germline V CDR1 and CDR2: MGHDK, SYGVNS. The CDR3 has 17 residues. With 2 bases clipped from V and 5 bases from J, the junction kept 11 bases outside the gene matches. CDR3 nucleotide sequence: TGTGCCAGCAGTGAACAGAGGCCGGGACAGGGAGGAGATACGCAGTATTTT. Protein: CASSEQRPGQGGDTQYF. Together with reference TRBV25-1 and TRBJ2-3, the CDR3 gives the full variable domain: EADIYQTPRYLVIGTGKKITLECSQTMGHDKMYWYQQDPGMELHLIHYSYGVNSTEKGDLSSESTVSRIRTEHFPLTLESARPSHTSQYLCASSEQRPGQGGDTQYFGPGTRLTVL.

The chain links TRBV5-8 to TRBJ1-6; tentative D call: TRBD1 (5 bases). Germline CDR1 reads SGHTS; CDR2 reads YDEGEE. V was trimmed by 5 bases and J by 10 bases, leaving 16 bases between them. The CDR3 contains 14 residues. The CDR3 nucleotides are TGTGCCAGCAGAAGGGGCCCATGGGGCTCACCCCTCCACTTT. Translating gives CASRRGPWGSPLHF.

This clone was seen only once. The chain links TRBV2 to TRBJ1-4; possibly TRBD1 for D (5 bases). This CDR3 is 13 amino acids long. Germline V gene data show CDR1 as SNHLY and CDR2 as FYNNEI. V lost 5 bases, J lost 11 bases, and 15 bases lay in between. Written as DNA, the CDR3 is TGTGCCAGCAGTTTGGACATCGACGGGAAACTGTTTTTT. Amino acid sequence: CASSLDIDGKLFF.

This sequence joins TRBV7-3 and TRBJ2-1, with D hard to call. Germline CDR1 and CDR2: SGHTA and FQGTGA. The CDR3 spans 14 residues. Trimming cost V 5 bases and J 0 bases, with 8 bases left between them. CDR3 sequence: CASSPSTSYNEQFF. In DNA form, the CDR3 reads TGTGCCAGCAGCCCTTCTACCTCCTACAATGAGCAGTTCTTC.

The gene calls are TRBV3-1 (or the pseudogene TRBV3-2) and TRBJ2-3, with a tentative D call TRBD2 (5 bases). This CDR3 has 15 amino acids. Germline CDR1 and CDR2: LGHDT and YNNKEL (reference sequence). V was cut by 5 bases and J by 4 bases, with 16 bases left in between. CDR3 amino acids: CASSSLLGEADTQYF. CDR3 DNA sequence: TGTGCCAGCAGCTCCCTACTCGGGGAAGCAGATACGCAGTATTTT.

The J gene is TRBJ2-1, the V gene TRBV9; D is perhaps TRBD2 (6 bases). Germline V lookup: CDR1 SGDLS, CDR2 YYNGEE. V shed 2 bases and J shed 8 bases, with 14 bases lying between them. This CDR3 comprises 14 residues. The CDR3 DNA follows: TGTGCCAGCAGCGTCATGGACACGGGGGATGAGCAGTTCTTC. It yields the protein CASSVMDTGDEQFF.

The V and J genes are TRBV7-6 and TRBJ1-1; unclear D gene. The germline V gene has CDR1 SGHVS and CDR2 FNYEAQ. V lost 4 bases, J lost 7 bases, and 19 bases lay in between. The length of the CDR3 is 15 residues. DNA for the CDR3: TGTGCCAGCAGCTCCTGGAAATCGGGATACAGTGAAGCTTTCTTT. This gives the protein CASSSWKSGYSEAFF.